This T cell receptor (beta chain) was profiled in a study of neoadjuvant anti-PD-1 for oral cavity cancer. Across the whole study: Patients without progression received a fourth nivolumab dose around day 43, then surgical resection on days 50-56. Study conclusions and caveats: Larger post-treatment preexisting tumor clones tracked with greater tumor shrinkage. Only a few patients per response group were TCR-analyzed; validation needed.

Note on this clone: Its cognate antigen is unknown.

Clones were sequenced by immunoSEQ multiplex PCR, and TCRdb holds only the in-frame ones, with some missing. The sample lists tens of thousands of clones; roughly a quarter were seen once. The sample's time point: after neoadjuvant nivolumab, at surgical resection. The CDR3 has 13 amino acids. Trimming cost V 2 bases and J 7 bases, with 10 bases left between them. Germline loops: CDR1 SGHRS, CDR2 YFSETQ. The source is a person between 40 and 80 years old with oral cavity squamous cell carcinoma. The rearrangement uses TRBV5-1 and TRBJ2-1; D not resolved. The sample consisted of tumor tissue, taken after nivolumab (anti-PD-1) treatment. DNA for the CDR3: TGCGCCAGCAGCTTCCAGTTATCTAATGAGCAGTTCTTC. This encodes CASSFQLSNEQFF.